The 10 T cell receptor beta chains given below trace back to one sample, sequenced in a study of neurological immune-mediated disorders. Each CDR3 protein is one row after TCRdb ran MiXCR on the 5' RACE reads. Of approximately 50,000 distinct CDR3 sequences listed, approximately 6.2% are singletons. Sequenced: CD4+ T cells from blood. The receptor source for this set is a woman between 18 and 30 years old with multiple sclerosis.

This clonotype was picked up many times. The CDR3 loop is CASLKPNRMPGVFYEQYF. CDR3 DNA: TGCGCCAGCTTGAAACCAAATCGTATGCCGGGGGTTTTCTACGAGCAGTACTTC. The chain links TRBV5-1 to TRBJ2-7; D might be TRBD2 (6 bases). Trimming shortened V by 7 bases and J by 3 bases, and 29 bases separated the two germline ends. The CDR3 is made up of 18 amino acids. Germline V CDR1 and CDR2: SGHRS, YFSETQ.

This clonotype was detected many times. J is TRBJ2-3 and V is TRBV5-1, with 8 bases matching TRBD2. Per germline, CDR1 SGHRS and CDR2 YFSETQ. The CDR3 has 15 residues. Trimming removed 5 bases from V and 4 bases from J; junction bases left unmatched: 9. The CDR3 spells CASRSTSGGADTQYF. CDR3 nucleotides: TGCGCCAGCAGGTCCACTAGCGGCGGAGCAGATACGCAGTATTTT. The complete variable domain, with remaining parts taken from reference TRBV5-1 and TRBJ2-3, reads KAGVTQTPRYLIKTRGQQVTLSCSPISGHRSVSWYQQTPGQGLQFLFEYFSETQRNKGNFPGRFSGRQFSNSRSEMNVSTLELGDSALYLCASRSTSGGADTQYFGPGTRLTVL.

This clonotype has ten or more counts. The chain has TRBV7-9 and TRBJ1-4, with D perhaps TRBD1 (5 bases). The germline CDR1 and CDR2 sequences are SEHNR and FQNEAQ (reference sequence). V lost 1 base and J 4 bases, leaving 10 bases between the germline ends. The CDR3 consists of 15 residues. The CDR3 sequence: CASSLDRGVNEKLFF. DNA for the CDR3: TGTGCCAGCAGCTTAGATCGGGGGGTTAATGAAAAACTGTTTTTT. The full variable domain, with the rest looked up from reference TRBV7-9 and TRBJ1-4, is DTGVSQNPRHKITKRGQNVTFRCDPISEHNRLYWYRQTLGQGPEFLTYFQNEAQLEKSRLLSDRFSAERPKGSFSTLEIQRTEQGDSAMYLCASSLDRGVNEKLFFGSGTQLSVL.

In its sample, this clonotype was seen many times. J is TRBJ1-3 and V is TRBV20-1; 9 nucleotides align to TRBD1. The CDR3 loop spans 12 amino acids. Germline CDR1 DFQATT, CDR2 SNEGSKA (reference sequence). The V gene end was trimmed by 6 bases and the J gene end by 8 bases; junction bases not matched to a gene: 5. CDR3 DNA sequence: TGCAGTGCCACGGACAGGGGAGACACCATATATTTT. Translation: CSATDRGDTIYF.

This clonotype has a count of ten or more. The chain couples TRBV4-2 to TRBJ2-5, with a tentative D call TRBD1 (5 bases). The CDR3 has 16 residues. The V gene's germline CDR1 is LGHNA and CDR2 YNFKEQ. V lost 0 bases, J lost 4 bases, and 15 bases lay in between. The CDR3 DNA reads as TGTGCCAGCAGCCAAGATCCCATTCAGGGCGGAGAGACCCAGTACTTC. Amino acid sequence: CASSQDPIQGGETQYF.

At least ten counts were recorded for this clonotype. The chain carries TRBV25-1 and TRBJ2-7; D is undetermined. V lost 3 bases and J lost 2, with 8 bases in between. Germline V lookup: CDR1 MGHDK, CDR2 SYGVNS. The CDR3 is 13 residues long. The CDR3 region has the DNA TGTGCCAGCAGTGATGTACTTACCTACGAGCAGTACTTC. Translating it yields CASSDVLTYEQYF.

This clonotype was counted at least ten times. The CDR3 is CASSLLGPSTDTQYF. The DNA for the CDR3 is TGCGCCAGCAGCTTGTTAGGACCGAGCACAGATACGCAGTATTTT. The chain combines TRBV5-1 with TRBJ2-3; no clear D. The CDR3 length is 15 residues. Per the germline V gene, CDR1 is SGHRS and CDR2 is YFSETQ. V lost 1 base and J 0 bases, leaving 9 bases between the germline ends.

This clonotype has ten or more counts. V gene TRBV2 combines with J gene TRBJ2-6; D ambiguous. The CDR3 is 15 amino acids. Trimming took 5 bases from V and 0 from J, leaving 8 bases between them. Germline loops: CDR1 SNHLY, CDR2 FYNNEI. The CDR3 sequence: CASSNPGSGANVLTF. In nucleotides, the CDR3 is TGTGCCAGCAGTAACCCCGGCTCTGGGGCCAACGTCCTGACTTTC.

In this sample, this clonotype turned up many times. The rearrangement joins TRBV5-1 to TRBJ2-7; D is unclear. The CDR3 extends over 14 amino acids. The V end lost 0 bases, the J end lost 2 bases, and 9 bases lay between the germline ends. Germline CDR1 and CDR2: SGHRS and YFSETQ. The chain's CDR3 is CASSLDGYTYEQYV. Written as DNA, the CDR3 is TGCGCCAGCAGCTTGGATGGCTACACCTACGAGCAGTACGTC.

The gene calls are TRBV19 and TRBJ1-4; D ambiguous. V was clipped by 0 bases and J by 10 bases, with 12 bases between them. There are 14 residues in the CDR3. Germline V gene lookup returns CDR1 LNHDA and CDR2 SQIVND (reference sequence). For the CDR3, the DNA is TGTGCCAGTAGTATAGACGGTCGAAGCGGAAAACTGTTTTTT. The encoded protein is CASSIDGRSGKLFF.